This T cell receptor beta chain stems from a study of control samples from healthy donors and cancer patients. Using immunoSEQ multiplex PCR, the repertoire was profiled, and TCRdb retains in-frame clones only, with some absent. The data contain roughly 88,000 clones, 93% of them singletons. Germline-derived CDR1 and CDR2 are LNHDA and SQIVND (reference sequence). V gave up 7 bases and J gave up 7 bases, with 16 bases separating them. The CDR3 has 13 residues. The sequenced sample consisted of blood. The origin of this receptor is a man between 18 and 35 years old in good health. The rearrangement links TRBV19 to TRBJ1-1, with D maybe TRBD1 (6 bases). The CDR3 reads CASNPTGTFEAFF. CDR3 nucleotides: TGTGCCAGTAATCCAACAGGGACTTTTGAAGCTTTCTTT.